This TCR beta chain was profiled in a study of CD8+ T cells in alopecia areata. Extracted from the samples, RNA was reverse transcribed into cDNA to serve as the sequencing template. Repertoires were generated with immunoSEQ multiplex PCR, while TCRdb's copy carries only in-frame clones and drops some. The sample shows roughly 140,000 clones, 65% to 90% of them seen only once. Treatment here: oral pan-JAK inhibitor, 5-10 mg twice daily. This CDR3 comprises 13 residues. The germline gives CDR1 SGHDT, CDR2 YYEEEE. V lost 4 bases to trimming and J lost 5 bases, with 12 bases between them. The gene calls are TRBV5-6 and TRBJ2-5; D is uncertain. The sample in question was CD8+ T cells sorted from blood, obtained at week 4, from a patient treated with tofacitinib. The clonotype was recovered from a human donor with alopecia areata. CDR3 bases: TGTGCCAGCAGCCTGCGCGACGGGGAGACCCAGTACTTC. This translates into CASSLRDGETQYF.